The clone carrying this T cell receptor (beta chain) has a count of ten or more. Its antigen remains unknown. This record comes from a study of T cells in Graves' hyperthyroidism and ophthalmopathy. The study, taken as a whole, reports: Peripheral blood also featured most of the thyroid clonotypes expanded above 0.001.

Before ophthalmopathy appeared, progressors gave blood at initial hyperthyroidism diagnosis. Amplification targeted TCR beta CDR3 regions from RNA transcripts. TCR CDR3 regions were first amplified by RT-PCR with HTBI primers. TCRdb reprocessed the multiplex PCR reads with MiXCR, giving one entry per CDR3 protein. This sample has 250,000 to 300,000 distinct CDR3 sequences; about 16% occur once, and the top ten carry about 33%. This TCR was recovered from a woman aged 50 to 60 with Graves' hyperthyroidism that later progressed to Graves' ophthalmopathy. The sample taken for sequencing was blood.

The CDR3 loop is CASQGHSGRVNEQFF. The CDR3 coding sequence is TGTGCCTCACAGGGACACAGCGGGAGGGTGAATGAGCAGTTCTTC. This chain joins TRBV7-9 and TRBJ2-1; the match to TRBD2 covers 10 bases. The CDR3 length is 15 residues. V trimming: 11 bases; J trimming: 7 bases; junction bases outside the gene matches: 14. In germline, CDR1 is SEHNR, CDR2 FQNEAQ (reference sequence). Full variable domain (missing parts from reference TRBV7-9 and TRBJ2-1): DTGVSQNPRHKITKRGQNVTFRCDPISEHNRLYWYRQTLGQGPEFLTYFQNEAQLEKSRLLSDRFSAERPKGSFSTLEIQRTEQGDSAMYLCASQGHSGRVNEQFFGPGTRLTVL.